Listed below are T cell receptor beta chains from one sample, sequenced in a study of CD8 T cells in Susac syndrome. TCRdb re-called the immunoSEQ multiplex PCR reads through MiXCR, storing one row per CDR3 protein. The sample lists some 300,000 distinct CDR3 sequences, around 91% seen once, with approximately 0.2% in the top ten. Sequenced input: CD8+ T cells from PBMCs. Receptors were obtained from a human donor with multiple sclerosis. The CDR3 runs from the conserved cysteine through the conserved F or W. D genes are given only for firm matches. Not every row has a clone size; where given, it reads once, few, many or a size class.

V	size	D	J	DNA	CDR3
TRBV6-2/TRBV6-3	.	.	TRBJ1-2	TGTGCCAGCAGTTACTCGATGCCCTCTAACTATGGCTACACCTTC	CASSYSMPSNYGYTF
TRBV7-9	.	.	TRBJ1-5	TGTGCCAGCAGCGCCCTGGGACAGCCCCAGCATTTT	CASSALGQPQHF
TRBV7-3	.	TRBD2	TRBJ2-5	TGTGCCAGCAGCTTAACGGGACTAGCCGAGGAGACCCAGTACTTC	CASSLTGLAEETQYF
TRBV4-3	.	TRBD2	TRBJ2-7	TGCGCCAGCAGCCCGAGCGGGGTCTACCCCTACGAGCAGTACTTC	CASSPSGVYPYEQYF
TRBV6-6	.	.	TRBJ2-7	TGTGCCAGCACCCCGGGACAAGATTACGAGCAGTACTTC	CASTPGQDYEQYF
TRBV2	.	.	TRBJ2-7	TGTGCCAGCAACAAGGGCTCCTACGAGCAGTACTTC	CASNKGSYEQYF
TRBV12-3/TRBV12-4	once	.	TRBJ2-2	TGTGCCAGCATCCAGGTGGGAGTAGGCGCCGGGGAGCTGTTTTTT	CASIQVGVGAGELFF
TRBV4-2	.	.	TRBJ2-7	TGTGCCAGCAGCCCCGAGGGGGTGGCCTACGAGCAGTACTTC	CASSPEGVAYEQYF
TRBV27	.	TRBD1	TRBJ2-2	TGTGCCAGCAGTTTGGTGCGCTCAGGGGGTCCCGGGGAGCTGTTTTTT	CASSLVRSGGPGELFF
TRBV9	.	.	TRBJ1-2	TGTGCCAGCAGTCCTACCACGATCTATGGCTACACCTTC	CASSPTTIYGYTF
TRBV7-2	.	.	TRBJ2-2	TGTGCCAGCAGCTTAGGCCTCTTTGGTACCGGGGAGCTGTTTTTT	CASSLGLFGTGELFF
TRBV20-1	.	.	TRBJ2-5	TGCAGTGCTAGAGGGAGTATCCTTGGGTTTACAGGATCCCAAGAGACCCAGTACTTC	CSARGSILGFTGSQETQYF
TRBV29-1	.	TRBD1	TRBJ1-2	TGCAGCGTTGAAGAGACAGGGGGCGAGATCTATGGCTACACCTTC	CSVEETGGEIYGYTF
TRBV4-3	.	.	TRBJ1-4	TGCGCCAGCAGCCAACTCCCGGGGAGGAGTAATGAAAAACTGTTTTTT	CASSQLPGRSNEKLFF
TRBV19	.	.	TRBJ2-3	TGTGCCAGTAAACAGGGGAGGAGGTTTGGCACAGATACGCAGTATTTT	CASKQGRRFGTDTQYF
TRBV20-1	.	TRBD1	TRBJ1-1	TGCAGTACTCGACATTGGACAGGGGGCCCGTTGGCGGCTGGTGAAGCTTTCTTT	CSTRHWTGGPLAAGEAFF
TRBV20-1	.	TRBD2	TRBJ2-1	TGCAGTGCCCCGCGGGCTAGCGGGAGGGTCCCCTACAATGAGCAGTTCTTC	CSAPRASGRVPYNEQFF
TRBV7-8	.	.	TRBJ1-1	TGTGCCAGCAGCTTATTCAGGGACACTGAAGCTTTCTTT	CASSLFRDTEAFF
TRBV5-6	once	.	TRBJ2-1	TGTGCCAGCAGCTTCAATAGCCCACGTGAGCAGTTCTTC	CASSFNSPREQFF
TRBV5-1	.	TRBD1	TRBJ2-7	TGCGCCAGCAGCTACCGACAGGGGTCCTACGAGCAGTACTTC	CASSYRQGSYEQYF
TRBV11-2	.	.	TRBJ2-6	TGTGCCAGCAGCCAATCCCGCGCAGGGGCGGCTGGGGCCAACGTCCTGACTTTC	CASSQSRAGAAGANVLTF
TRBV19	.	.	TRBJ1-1	TGTGCCAGTAGTAATGGAGGGAACACTGAAGCTTTCTTT	CASSNGGNTEAFF
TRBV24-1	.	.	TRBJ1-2	TGTGCCACCAGTGATTCACAGGGAATTAACTATGGCTACACCTTC	CATSDSQGINYGYTF
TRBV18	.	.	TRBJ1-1	TGTGCCAGCTCAAGGGGGGAAACTGAAGCTTTCTTT	CASSRGETEAFF
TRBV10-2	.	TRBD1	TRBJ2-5	TGCGCCAGCAGCGCCTCTCGGGACAGGGGGCATGAGACCCAGTACTTC	CASSASRDRGHETQYF
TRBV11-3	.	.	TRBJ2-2	TGTGCCAGCAGCGGATTCTCGGCCGGGGAGCTGTTTTTT	CASSGFSAGELFF
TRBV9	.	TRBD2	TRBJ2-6	TGTGCCAGCAGCGCTCCCGGGACTACCACTGGGGCCAACGTCCTGACTTTC	CASSAPGTTTGANVLTF
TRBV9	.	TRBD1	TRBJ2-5	TGTGCCGGCAGCCCGGGGACAGGGGAAGAGACCCAGTACTTC	CAGSPGTGEETQYF
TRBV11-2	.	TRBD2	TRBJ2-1	TGTGCCAGCAGCTTGGGTAGCGGGAGGGCCAGAGAGCAGTTCTTC	CASSLGSGRAREQFF
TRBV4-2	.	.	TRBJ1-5	TGTGCCAGCAGCCACCAAGGTAGTCAGCCCCAGCATTTT	CASSHQGSQPQHF
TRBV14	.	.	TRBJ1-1	TGTGCCAGCAGCCCGAGGGGGGCTATGAACACTGAAGCTTTCTTT	CASSPRGAMNTEAFF
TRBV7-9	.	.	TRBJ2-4	TGTGCCAGCAGCTTAAGCAAAAACATTCAGTACTTC	CASSLSKNIQYF
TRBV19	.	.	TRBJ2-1	TGTGCCAGTCACGACGGACGGAAGCAGTTCTTC	CASHDGRKQFF